Following are 27 T cell receptor beta chains from one sample sequenced in a study of vaccination effects on CD4 cells after COVID-19. Sequencing was performed with immunoSEQ multiplex PCR; in TCRdb, only in-frame clones are kept and a portion is missing. The profile shows roughly 41,000 clones, roughly two thirds of them singletons. These TCRs' antigens remain unknown. Before sequencing, viral peptide pools were used by the ViraFEST assay to expand antigen-specific CD4+ T cells. When around 10 days of culture had elapsed, CD4+ T cells were isolated. Having tested negative for nucleocapsid antibodies, the vaccine recipients showed no prior SARS-CoV-2 infection. Sequencing used CD4+ T cells from PBMCs cultured with HCoV-OC43 spike peptides, obtained before COVID-19 vaccination. Subset given: HCoV-OC43 spike overlapping peptide pool stimulation. The receptor source for this set is a human donor who received a COVID-19 vaccine.

The V gene is TRBV28, the J gene TRBJ1-1, with D uncertain. The V and J ends lost 4 bases and 8 bases respectively, with 14 bases between them. Germline V gene sequence: CDR1 MDHEN, CDR2 SYDVKM. The CDR3 totals 13 residues. The CDR3 spells CASSSLPILEAFF. In DNA form, the CDR3 reads TGTGCCAGCAGTTCCCTCCCAATCCTCGAAGCTTTCTTT.

The rearrangement joins TRBV4-1 to TRBJ1-4; D perhaps matches TRBD1 (6 bases). The V end was cut by 4 bases, the J end by 2 bases, with 17 bases between. The germline CDR1 and CDR2 sequences are MGHRA and YSYEKL. This CDR3 spans 17 amino acids. CDR3 DNA: TGCGCCAGCAGCCGGGAAGGACAGATAGCTACTAATGAAAAACTGTTTTTT. Amino acid sequence: CASSREGQIATNEKLFF.

In its sample, this clone was seen a few times. The V and J genes are TRBV6-5 and TRBJ2-7; 12 bases are shared with TRBD1. The germline V gene has CDR1 MNHEY and CDR2 SVGAGI. Trimming at V came to 4 bases and at J to 5 bases, leaving 6 bases not matched to a gene. The CDR3 loop spans 15 amino acids. The CDR3 DNA sequence: TGTGCCAGCAGTTGGGGGACAGGGGGCTTCCACGAGCAGTACTTC. Amino acid sequence: CASSWGTGGFHEQYF.

V and J are TRBV14 and TRBJ1-6, with a possible D match to TRBD1 (6 bases). V was shortened by 4 bases and J by 10 bases, with 14 bases between the two germline ends. Germline V gene sequence: CDR1 SGHDN, CDR2 FVKESK. The CDR3 has 14 residues. CDR3 amino acids: CASSRRGVNSPLHF. CDR3 sequence (DNA): TGTGCCAGCAGCCGCAGGGGAGTCAACTCACCCCTCCACTTT.

The chain links TRBV10-2 to TRBJ2-2; 10 bases map to TRBD1. The CDR3 is 14 amino acids. The V gene end was trimmed by 8 bases and the J gene end by 4 bases; junction bases not matched to a gene: 4. CDR1 WSHSY and CDR2 SAAADI come from the germline V gene. The CDR3 sequence is CASGTGVVTGELFF. CDR3 nucleotide sequence: TGCGCCAGCGGGACAGGGGTCGTCACCGGGGAGCTGTTTTTT.

V usage is TRBV25-1 and J usage is TRBJ1-4, with a possible D match to TRBD1 (6 bases). V lost 6 bases to trimming and J lost 3 bases, with 11 bases between them. CDR1 is MGHDK and CDR2 is SYGVNS in the germline V gene. The length of the CDR3 is 14 residues. The CDR3 sequence is CASSSGVANEKLFF. As DNA, the CDR3 is TGTGCCAGCAGCTCAGGGGTGGCTAATGAAAAACTGTTTTTT. The full variable domain, rest sourced from reference TRBV25-1 and TRBJ1-4, is EADIYQTPRYLVIGTGKKITLECSQTMGHDKMYWYQQDPGMELHLIHYSYGVNSTEKGDLSSESTVSRIRTEHFPLTLESARPSHTSQYLCASSSGVANEKLFFGSGTQLSVL.

The chain couples TRBV5-1 to TRBJ2-6; possible D gene TRBD2, 6 bases. CDR1 and CDR2 (germline): SGHRS, YFSETQ. This CDR3 has 18 amino acids. The V end was cut by 0 bases, the J end by 0 bases, with 13 bases between. CDR3 sequence (DNA): TGCGCCAGCAGCTTGGCGCGGGGCGGGTCCTCTGGGGCCAACGTCCTGACTTTC. Protein product: CASSLARGGSSGANVLTF.

This clone is medium-sized (0.01 to 0.1%) within its sample. V and J are TRBV18 and TRBJ1-2, with a weak D call TRBD1 (6 bases). V dropped 6 bases and J dropped 7 bases, with 21 bases sitting between them. This CDR3 spans 15 amino acids. Germline V gene sequence: CDR1 KGHSH, CDR2 LQKENI. CDR3 protein: CASSATGTPAGGYTF. CDR3 nucleotide sequence: TGTGCCAGCTCGGCGACCGGGACACCGGCGGGTGGCTACACCTTC.

This clone has only a few counts. The chain links TRBV18 to TRBJ1-4; D not resolved. CDR3 size: 13 residues. V lost 3 bases and J 7 bases, leaving 9 bases between the germline ends. Germline CDR1 and CDR2: KGHSH and LQKENI. The CDR3 bases are TGTGCCAGCTCACCGGGAGCGCGTGAAAAACTGTTTTTT. It translates to CASSPGAREKLFF.

The V gene is TRBV15, the J gene TRBJ1-5, with a weak D call TRBD1 (6 bases). Germline CDR1 LNHNV, CDR2 YYDKDF (reference sequence). The CDR3 totals 16 residues. Trimming removed 0 bases at V and 0 bases at J, with 9 bases between. The CDR3 sequence is CATSRDQGISNQPQHF. Written as DNA, the CDR3 is TGTGCCACCAGCAGAGACCAGGGGATTAGCAATCAGCCCCAGCATTTT. Combining the CDR3 with reference TRBV15 and TRBJ1-5 gives the whole variable domain DAMVIQNPRYQVTQFGKPVTLSCSQTLNHNVMYWYQQKSSQAPKLLFHYYDKDFNNEADTPDNFQSRRPNTSFCFLDIRSPGLGDTAMYLCATSRDQGISNQPQHFGDGTRLSIL.

This clone was seen a single time. CDR3 sequence (DNA): TGTGCCAGCTCTGAGGGTATGAACACTGAAGCTTTCTTT. It is translated as CASSEGMNTEAFF. The V and J genes are TRBV2 and TRBJ1-1; D call uncertain. The germline CDR1 and CDR2 sequences are SNHLY and FYNNEI. The CDR3 covers 13 residues. V was trimmed by 8 bases and J by 0 bases, leaving 10 bases between them. The full variable domain, with the rest looked up from reference TRBV2 and TRBJ1-1, is EPEVTQTPSHQVTQMGQEVILRCVPISNHLYFYWYRQILGQKVEFLVSFYNNEISEKSEIFDDQFSVERPDGSNFTLKIRSTKLEDSAMYFCASSEGMNTEAFFGQGTRLTVV.

The chain uses TRBV19 and TRBJ2-2; possible D gene TRBD1, 6 bases. V lost 5 bases to trimming and J lost 6 bases, with 16 bases between them. Germline V lookup: CDR1 LNHDA, CDR2 SQIVND (reference sequence). The CDR3 is 15 amino acids. This chain's CDR3 is CASSQGQVGAGELFF. In DNA, the CDR3 is TGTGCCAGTAGTCAGGGGCAGGTCGGGGCCGGGGAGCTGTTTTTT.

In its sample, this clone was seen a few times. The V and J genes are TRBV3-1 (or the pseudogene TRBV3-2) and TRBJ2-1; either TRBD1 or TRBD2 may supply D (5 bases each). This CDR3 is 12 amino acids long. Trimming pared 2 bases from V and 13 bases from J, leaving 12 bases between. The germline V gene encodes CDR1 LGHDT and CDR2 YNNKEL (reference sequence). DNA for the CDR3: TGTGCCAGCAGCCAACAGAGGGGTGGACAGTTCTTC. Residues: CASSQQRGGQFF.

The V call is TRBV11-3, the J call TRBJ2-2; D ambiguous. From germline, CDR1 is SGHNT and CDR2 YENEEA. The CDR3 has 14 residues. V was clipped by 1 base and J by 5 bases, with 8 bases between them. CDR3 residues: CASSLGVRTGELFF. CDR3 in DNA: TGTGCCAGCAGCTTAGGGGTCAGGACCGGGGAGCTGTTTTTT. Variable domain in full (rest from reference TRBV11-3 and TRBJ2-2): EAGVVQSPRYKIIEKKQPVAFWCNPISGHNTLYWYLQNLGQGPELLIRYENEEAVDDSQLPKDRFSAERLKGVDSTLKIQPAELGDSAVYLCASSLGVRTGELFFGEGSRLTVL.

Only a few counts were recorded for this clone. The chain is built from TRBV11-2 and TRBJ2-7, with 9 bases aligning to TRBD2. Trimming cost V 5 bases and J 2 bases; bases outside gene matches: 4. This CDR3 is built from 14 residues. Germline V lookup: CDR1 SGHAT, CDR2 FQNNGV. The CDR3 sequence: CASSALAGTYEQYF. In nucleotides, the CDR3 is TGTGCCAGCAGCGCCCTAGCGGGAACCTACGAGCAGTACTTC.

This chain links TRBV5-4 with TRBJ1-2; 9 bases are shared with TRBD1. V shed 3 bases and J 2 bases; nucleotides not matched to a gene: 2. The CDR3 runs to 14 residues. The germline V gene encodes CDR1 SGHNT and CDR2 YYREEE (reference sequence). The CDR3 coding sequence is TGTGCCAGCAGCTACGGACAGGGGAACTATGGCTACACCTTC. It yields the protein CASSYGQGNYGYTF.

This sequence joins TRBV6-6 and TRBJ2-7; no definite D call. This CDR3 spans 14 amino acids. Germline CDR1 and CDR2: MNHNY and SVGAGI (reference sequence). Deletions cut 0 bases from V and 1 base from J, with 7 bases between. The CDR3 spells CASSYSSDSYEQYF. CDR3 coding DNA: TGTGCCAGCAGTTACTCGTCGGATTCCTACGAGCAGTACTTC.

V gene TRBV5-5 combines with J gene TRBJ2-4; D assignment may be TRBD1 or TRBD2 (5 bases each). Trimming removed 0 bases at V and 5 bases at J, with 15 bases between. Germline V gene lookup returns CDR1 SGHKS and CDR2 YYEKEE (reference sequence). CDR3 size: 16 residues. The CDR3 DNA reads TGTGCCAGCAGCTTGGAAGGGACCGCCGCACAAAACATTCAGTACTTC. Translation gives CASSLEGTAAQNIQYF.

This chain uses TRBV12-3 or TRBV12-4 with TRBJ1-6; D gene uncertain. Trimming removed 6 bases at V and 4 bases at J, with 7 bases between. CDR3 length equals 13 residues. CDR3 region: CASRGLYNSPLHF. Here the CDR3 DNA reads TGTGCCAGCAGAGGACTTTATAATTCACCCCTCCACTTT.

CDR3 DNA sequence: TGCGCCAGCAGTGAGGGCGGTGCAGCTTTCTTT. Its protein product is CASSEGGAAFF. V and J are TRBV10-2 and TRBJ1-1, with unresolved D. V dropped 2 bases and J dropped 10 bases, with 8 bases sitting between them. There are 11 residues in the CDR3. Germline V gives CDR1 WSHSY, CDR2 SAAADI.

This sequence joins TRBV29-1 and TRBJ2-2; a possible D gene is TRBD1 (6 bases). CDR3 size: 15 residues. Germline loops: CDR1 SQVTM, CDR2 ANQGSEA. Here the CDR3 DNA reads TGCTCAAGCCAGGGGCCCTCACCGAACACCGGGGAGCTGTTTTTT. It translates to CSSQGPSPNTGELFF.

Notes on this clone: A much larger clonotype is one base distant, so this may be a read error. Other DNA sequences from this sample encode an identical CDR3 as well. V is TRBV7-2 and J is TRBJ2-2; D is ambiguous. In germline, CDR1 is SGHTA, CDR2 FQGNSA. The CDR3 has 12 amino acids. The V end was cut by 4 bases, the J end by 3 bases, with 3 bases between. CDR3 amino acids: CASSSDTGELFF. The CDR3, as DNA: TGTGCCAGCAGCTCTGACACCGGGGAGCTGTTTTTT. Variable domain in full (rest from reference TRBV7-2 and TRBJ2-2): GAGVSQSPSNKVTEKGKDVELRCDPISGHTALYWYRQSLGQGLEFLIYFQGNSAPDKSGLPSDRFSAERTGGSVSTLTIQRTQQEDSAVYLCASSSDTGELFFGEGSRLTVL.

This clone showed up just once. The V call is TRBV2, the J call TRBJ2-7; TRBD2 agrees at 11 bases. The CDR3 loop spans 15 amino acids. Germline lookup yields CDR1 SNHLY and CDR2 FYNNEI. With V trimmed by 7 bases and J by 3 bases, 8 bases remained unmatched. The CDR3 protein is CASTQLAGAHYEQYF. The CDR3 nucleotides are TGTGCCAGCACCCAACTAGCGGGAGCCCACTACGAGCAGTACTTC.

V gene TRBV4-3 combines with J gene TRBJ2-3, with 12 bases identical to TRBD2. The ends lost 0 bases at V and 6 bases at J; junction bases unmatched: 4. CDR3 length: 16 amino acids. Germline V lookup: CDR1 LGHNA, CDR2 YSLEER. CDR3 coding DNA: TGCGCCAGCAGCCAAGAACCTAGCGGGGGGGCCGATACGCAGTATTTT. This encodes CASSQEPSGGADTQYF.

The chain carries TRBV19 and TRBJ1-1, with D possibly TRBD1 on 6 matching bases. CDR1 is LNHDA and CDR2 is SQIVND in the germline V gene (reference sequence). The V gene lost 8 bases and the J gene lost 5 bases, with 21 bases spanning the gap. This CDR3 spans 15 amino acids. The CDR3 reads CASLPATGRITEAFF. As DNA, the CDR3 is TGTGCCAGTCTCCCCGCGACAGGAAGGATTACTGAAGCTTTCTTT.

This rearrangement joins TRBV6-5 to TRBJ2-2; no clear D. The V end lost 3 bases, the J end lost 7 bases, and 15 bases lay between the germline ends. The CDR3 has 15 amino acids. Germline V CDR1 and CDR2: MNHEY, SVGAGI. Here the CDR3 DNA reads TGTGCCAGCAGTTATAGAGGATATTCGGGCGGGGAGCTGTTTTTT. Its translation is CASSYRGYSGGELFF.

Concerning this clone itself: A junction boundary mismatches the germline segment, possibly from a read error. The chain couples TRBV6-5 to TRBJ1-2; no clear D gene. Germline CDR1 MNHEY, CDR2 SVGAGI. The CDR3 has 13 residues. CDR3 sequence (DNA): TGTGCCAGCAGCGCGGACCCTAAGTATGGCTACACCTTC. Protein sequence: CASSADPKYGYTF.